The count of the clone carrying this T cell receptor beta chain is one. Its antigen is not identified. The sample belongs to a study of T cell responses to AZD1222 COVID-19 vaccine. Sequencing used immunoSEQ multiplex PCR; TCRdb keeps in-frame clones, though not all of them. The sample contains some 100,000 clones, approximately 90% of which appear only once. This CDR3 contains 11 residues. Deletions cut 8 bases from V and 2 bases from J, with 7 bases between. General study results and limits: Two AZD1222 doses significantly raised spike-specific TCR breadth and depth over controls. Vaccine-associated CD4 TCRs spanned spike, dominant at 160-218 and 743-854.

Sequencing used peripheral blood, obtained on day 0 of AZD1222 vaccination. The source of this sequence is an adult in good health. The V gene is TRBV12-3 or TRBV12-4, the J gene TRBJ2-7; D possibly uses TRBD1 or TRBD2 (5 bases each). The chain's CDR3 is CASRGAYEQYF. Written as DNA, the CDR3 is TGTGCCAGCCGAGGGGCCTACGAGCAGTACTTC.